The 9 T cell receptor beta chains reported below all come from one sample, sequenced in a study of blood T cell repertoires in COVID-19. Measured with immunoSEQ multiplex PCR; TCRdb has only the in-frame clones, and not every one. The data show fewer than 300,000 clones, approximately 77% seen once. The specimen was peripheral blood. The receptors come from a woman younger than 30 with acute or convalescent COVID-19.

The genes are TRBV6-5 and TRBJ1-5, with D hard to call. CDR1 and CDR2 (germline): MNHEY, SVGAGI. The CDR3 extends over 14 amino acids. With 6 bases removed from V and 0 bases from J, the gap between germline ends came to 9 bases. The CDR3 DNA is TGTGCCAGCAGCAGGAGGGATAGCAATCAGCCCCAGCATTTT. It specifies CASSRRDSNQPQHF.

The chain employs TRBV20-1 and TRBJ1-1; D is unresolved. The CDR3 has 10 amino acids. Trimming took 5 bases from V and 1 from J, leaving 2 bases between them. Germline V gene lookup returns CDR1 DFQATT and CDR2 SNEGSKA (reference sequence). The CDR3 DNA follows: TGCAGTGCTCGGAACACTGAAGCTTTCTTT. Translating it yields CSARNTEAFF.

The CDR3, as DNA: TGTGCCAGCAGCCCCCAGGGTGGAAACACCATATATTTT. Protein: CASSPQGGNTIYF. This chain uses TRBV3-1 (or the pseudogene TRBV3-2) with TRBJ1-3; possibly TRBD1 for D (5 bases). V was cut by 4 bases and J by 3 bases, with 7 bases left in between. Germline CDR1 and CDR2: LGHDT and YNNKEL (reference sequence). There are 13 residues in the CDR3.

V usage is TRBV28 and J usage is TRBJ1-2; D is perhaps TRBD1 (6 bases). In germline, CDR1 is MDHEN, CDR2 SYDVKM. The CDR3 length is 14 residues. Trimming pared 8 bases from V and 3 bases from J, leaving 16 bases between. In DNA form, the CDR3 reads TGTGCCAGCCGGGAACAGGGCCCCTACTATGGCTACACCTTC. Amino acid sequence: CASREQGPYYGYTF.

This clone was seen a single time. The chain combines TRBV27 with TRBJ1-2, with no clear D. This CDR3 is 13 amino acids long. Germline assignment: CDR1 MNHEY and CDR2 SMNVEV (reference sequence). The V end was cut by 2 bases, the J end by 6 bases, with 10 bases between. CDR3 in DNA: TGTGCCAGCAGTTTAAAGGGAGACAATGGCTACACCTTC. Its translation: CASSLKGDNGYTF.

This rearrangement joins TRBV28 to TRBJ1-2; 10 nucleotides agree with TRBD1. Germline loops: CDR1 MDHEN, CDR2 SYDVKM. Trimming cost V 6 bases and J 8 bases; bases outside gene matches: 6. The CDR3 covers 13 residues. CDR3: CASSPGQGDGYTF. CDR3 DNA sequence: TGTGCCAGCAGCCCCGGACAGGGGGACGGCTACACCTTC.

The CDR3 nucleotides read TGTGCCAGCAGCTTCGAGACTAGCGGCCCCTACGAGCAGTACTTC. It specifies CASSFETSGPYEQYF. This sequence joins TRBV11-2 and TRBJ2-7, with 9 bases aligning to TRBD2. This CDR3 is 15 amino acids long. Germline lookup yields CDR1 SGHAT and CDR2 FQNNGV. J lost 2 bases, V lost 3 bases, and 5 bases had no gene match.

The J gene is TRBJ1-2, the V gene TRBV20-1, with a tentative D call TRBD1 (5 bases). Deletions cut 6 bases from V and 9 bases from J, with 14 bases between. Per the germline V gene, CDR1 is DFQATT and CDR2 is SNEGSKA (reference sequence). The CDR3 length is 11 residues. The CDR3 loop reads CSAPRQRSYTF. CDR3 in DNA: TGCAGTGCCCCCCGACAGAGGAGCTACACCTTC.

The chain carries TRBV11-2 and TRBJ2-7, with 7 bases fitting TRBD2. The germline V gene has CDR1 SGHAT and CDR2 FQNNGV. The ends lost 5 bases at V and 5 bases at J; junction bases unmatched: 9. This CDR3 has 14 amino acids. CDR3 nucleotides: TGTGCCAGCAGCCTTAGACTAGCTCGGGACGAGCAGTACTTC. Its protein is CASSLRLARDEQYF.